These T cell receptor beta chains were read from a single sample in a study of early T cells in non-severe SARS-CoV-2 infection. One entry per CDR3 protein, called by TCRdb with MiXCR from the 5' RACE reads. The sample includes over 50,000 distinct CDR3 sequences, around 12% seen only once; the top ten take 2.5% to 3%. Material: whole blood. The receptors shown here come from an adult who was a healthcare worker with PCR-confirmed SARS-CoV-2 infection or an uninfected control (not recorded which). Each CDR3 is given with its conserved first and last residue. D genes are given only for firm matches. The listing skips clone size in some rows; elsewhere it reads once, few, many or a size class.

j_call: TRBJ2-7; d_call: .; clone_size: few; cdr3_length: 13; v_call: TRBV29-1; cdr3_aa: CSARTGSVYEQYF; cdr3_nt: TGCAGCGCCCGGACTGGATCTGTCTACGAGCAGTACTTC
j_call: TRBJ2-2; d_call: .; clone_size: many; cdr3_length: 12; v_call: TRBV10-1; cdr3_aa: CASSRNTGELFF; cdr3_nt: TGCGCCAGCAGTCGGAACACCGGGGAGCTGTTTTTT
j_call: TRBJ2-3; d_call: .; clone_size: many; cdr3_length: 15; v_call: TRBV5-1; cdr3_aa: CASSLNRQGRDTQYF; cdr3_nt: TGCGCCAGCAGCTTAAATAGACAAGGTCGGGATACGCAGTATTTT
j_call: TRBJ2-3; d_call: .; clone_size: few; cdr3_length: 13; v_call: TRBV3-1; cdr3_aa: CASSPVQTDTQYF; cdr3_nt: TGTGCCAGCAGCCCAGTCCAGACGGATACGCAGTATTTT
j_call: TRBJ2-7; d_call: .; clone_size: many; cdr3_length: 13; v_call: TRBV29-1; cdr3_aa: CSVPGHLRGEQYF; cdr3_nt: TGCAGCGTTCCGGGACATCTTCGAGGGGAGCAGTACTTC
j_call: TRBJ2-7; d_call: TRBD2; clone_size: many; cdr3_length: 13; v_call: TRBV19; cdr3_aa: CASRPSGGNEQYF; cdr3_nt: TGTGCCAGTAGACCCTCCGGGGGGAACGAGCAGTACTTC
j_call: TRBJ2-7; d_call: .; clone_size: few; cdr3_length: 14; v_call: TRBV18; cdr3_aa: CASSPRPGPYEQYF; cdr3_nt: TGTGCCAGCTCACCACGTCCGGGGCCCTACGAGCAGTACTTC
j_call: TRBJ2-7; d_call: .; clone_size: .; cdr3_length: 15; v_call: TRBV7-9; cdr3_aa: CASSITGDATYEQYF; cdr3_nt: TGTGCCAGCAGCATAACCGGGGACGCCACCTACGAGCAGTACTTC
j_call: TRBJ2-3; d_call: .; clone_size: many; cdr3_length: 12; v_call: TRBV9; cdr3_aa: CASSLYTDTQYF; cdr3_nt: TGTGCCAGCAGCCTTTACACAGATACGCAGTATTTT
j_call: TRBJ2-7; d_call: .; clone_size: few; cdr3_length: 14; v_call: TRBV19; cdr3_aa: CASSIKKETAEQYF; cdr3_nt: TGTGCCAGTAGTATTAAAAAAGAAACCGCCGAGCAGTACTTC
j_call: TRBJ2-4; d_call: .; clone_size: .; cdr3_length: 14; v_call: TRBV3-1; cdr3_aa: CASSHVDEKNIQYF; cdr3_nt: TGTGCCAGCAGCCACGTGGATGAGAAAAACATTCAGTACTTC
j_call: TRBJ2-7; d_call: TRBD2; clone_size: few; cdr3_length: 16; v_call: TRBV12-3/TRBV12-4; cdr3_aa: CASHYRGGLAGTEQYF; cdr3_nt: TGTGCCAGCCATTACCGGGGGGGACTAGCGGGGACTGAGCAGTACTTC
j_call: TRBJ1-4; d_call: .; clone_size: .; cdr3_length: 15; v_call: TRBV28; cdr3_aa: CASSLYPRWGEKLFF; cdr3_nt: TGTGCCAGCAGTTTATACCCAAGGTGGGGTGAAAAACTGTTTTTT
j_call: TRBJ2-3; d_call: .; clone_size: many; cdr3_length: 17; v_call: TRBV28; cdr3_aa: CASSLRTFNPSTDTQYF; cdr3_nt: TGTGCCAGCAGCTTACGCACTTTCAACCCTAGCACAGATACGCAGTATTTT
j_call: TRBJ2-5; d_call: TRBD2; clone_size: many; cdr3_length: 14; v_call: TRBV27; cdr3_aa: CASSSAGVGETQYF; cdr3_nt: TGTGCCAGCAGTTCCGCGGGGGTTGGAGAGACCCAGTACTTC
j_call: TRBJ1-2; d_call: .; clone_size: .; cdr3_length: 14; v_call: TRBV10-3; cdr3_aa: CAISESGVKGGYTF; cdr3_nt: TGTGCCATCAGTGAGTCAGGGGTAAAAGGCGGCTACACCTTC
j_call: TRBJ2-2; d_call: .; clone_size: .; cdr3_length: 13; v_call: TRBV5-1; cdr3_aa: CASSQSNTGELFF; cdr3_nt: TGCGCCAGCAGCCAGTCGAACACCGGGGAGCTGTTTTTT
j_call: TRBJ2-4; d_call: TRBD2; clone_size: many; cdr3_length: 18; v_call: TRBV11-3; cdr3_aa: CASSLGLAGGPAKNIQYF; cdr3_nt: TGTGCCAGCAGCTTAGGACTAGCGGGAGGGCCTGCCAAAAACATTCAGTACTTC
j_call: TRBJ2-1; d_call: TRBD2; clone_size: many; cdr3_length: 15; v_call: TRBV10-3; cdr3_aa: CAISGTSGGYNEQFF; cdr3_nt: TGTGCCATCAGTGGGACTAGCGGAGGCTACAATGAGCAGTTCTTC
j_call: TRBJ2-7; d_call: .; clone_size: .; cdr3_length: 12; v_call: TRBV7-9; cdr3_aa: CARPPAGHEQYF; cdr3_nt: TGTGCCAGACCGCCCGCCGGTCACGAGCAGTACTTC
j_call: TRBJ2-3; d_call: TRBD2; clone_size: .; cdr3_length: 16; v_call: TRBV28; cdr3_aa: CASSPWTSGGTDTQYF; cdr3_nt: TGTGCCAGCAGTCCCTGGACTAGCGGGGGCACAGATACGCAGTATTTT
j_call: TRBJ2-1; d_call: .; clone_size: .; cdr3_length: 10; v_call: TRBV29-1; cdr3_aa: CSVWSGEQFF; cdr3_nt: TGCAGCGTTTGGTCGGGGGAGCAGTTCTTC
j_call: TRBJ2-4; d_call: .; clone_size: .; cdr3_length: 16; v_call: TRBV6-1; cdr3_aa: CASSDTGARSKNIQYF; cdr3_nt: TGTGCCAGCAGTGATACGGGGGCGCGATCCAAAAACATTCAGTACTTC
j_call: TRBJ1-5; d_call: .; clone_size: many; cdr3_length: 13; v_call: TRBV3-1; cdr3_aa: CASSQVSGTPQHF; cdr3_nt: TGTGCCAGCAGCCAAGTGAGCGGGACTCCCCAGCATTTT
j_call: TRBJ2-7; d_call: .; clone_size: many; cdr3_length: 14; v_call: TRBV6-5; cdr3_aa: CASSYVSAGYEQYF; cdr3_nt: TGTGCCAGCAGTTACGTAAGCGCGGGCTACGAGCAGTACTTC
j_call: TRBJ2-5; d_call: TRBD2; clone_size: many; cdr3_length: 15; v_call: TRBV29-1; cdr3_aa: CSVDVTSGKKETQYF; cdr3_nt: TGCAGCGTTGACGTGACTAGCGGGAAGAAAGAGACCCAGTACTTC
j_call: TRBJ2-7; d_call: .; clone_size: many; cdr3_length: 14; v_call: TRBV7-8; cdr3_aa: CASSLRTGIYEQYF; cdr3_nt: TGTGCCAGCAGCTTACGAACTGGGATCTACGAGCAGTACTTC
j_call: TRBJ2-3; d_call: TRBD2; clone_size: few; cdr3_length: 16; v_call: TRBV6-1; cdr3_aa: CASSGGLAGVSDTQYF; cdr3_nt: TGTGCCAGCAGCGGCGGACTAGCGGGAGTCTCAGATACGCAGTATTTT
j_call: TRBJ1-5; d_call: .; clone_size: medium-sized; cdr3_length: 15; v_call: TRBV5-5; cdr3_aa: CASSLQAHSNQPQHF; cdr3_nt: TGTGCCAGCAGCTTACAGGCCCATAGCAATCAGCCCCAGCATTTT
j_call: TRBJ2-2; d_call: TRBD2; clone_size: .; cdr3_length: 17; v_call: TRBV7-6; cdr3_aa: CASSWIPSGANTGELFF; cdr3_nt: TGTGCCAGCAGCTGGATCCCTAGCGGGGCTAACACCGGGGAGCTGTTTTTT
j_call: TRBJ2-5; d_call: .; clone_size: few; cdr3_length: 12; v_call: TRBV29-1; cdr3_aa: CSSSSLQETQYF; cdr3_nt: TGCAGCTCGAGTTCCCTCCAAGAGACCCAGTACTTC
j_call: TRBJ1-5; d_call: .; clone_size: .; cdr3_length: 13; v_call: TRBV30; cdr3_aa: CAWRAQANQPQHF; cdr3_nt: TGTGCCTGGAGAGCGCAGGCTAATCAGCCCCAGCATTTT
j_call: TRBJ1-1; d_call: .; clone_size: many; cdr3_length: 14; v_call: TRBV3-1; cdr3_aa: CASSHGTLNTEAFF; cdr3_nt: TGTGCCAGCAGCCACGGGACCCTCAACACTGAAGCTTTCTTT
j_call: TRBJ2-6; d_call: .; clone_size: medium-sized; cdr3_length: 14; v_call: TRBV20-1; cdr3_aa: CSAYPSGGANVLTF; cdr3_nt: TGCAGTGCTTATCCATCGGGGGGGGCCAACGTCCTGACTTTC
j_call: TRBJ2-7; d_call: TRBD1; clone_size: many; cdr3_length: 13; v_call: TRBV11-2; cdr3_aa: CASSFTGGHEQYF; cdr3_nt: TGTGCCAGCAGCTTCACAGGGGGGCACGAGCAGTACTTC